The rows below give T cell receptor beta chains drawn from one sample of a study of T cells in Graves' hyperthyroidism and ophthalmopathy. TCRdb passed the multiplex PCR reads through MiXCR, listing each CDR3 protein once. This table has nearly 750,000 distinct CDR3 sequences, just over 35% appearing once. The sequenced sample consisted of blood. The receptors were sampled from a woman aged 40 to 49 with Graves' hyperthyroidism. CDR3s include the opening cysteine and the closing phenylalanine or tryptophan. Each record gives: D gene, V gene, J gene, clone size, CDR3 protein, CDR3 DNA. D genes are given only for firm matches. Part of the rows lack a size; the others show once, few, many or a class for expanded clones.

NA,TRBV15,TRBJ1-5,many,CATSLYLGGSNQPQHF,TGTGCCACCAGCTTGTATCTCGGCGGGAGCAATCAGCCCCAGCATTTT
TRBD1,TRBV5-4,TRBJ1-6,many,CASSQKTGGPSPLHF,TGTGCCAGCAGCCAAAAGACAGGGGGCCCATCACCCCTCCACTTT
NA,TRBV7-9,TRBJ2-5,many,CASSYQSETQYF,TGTGCCAGCAGCTATCAGTCGGAGACCCAGTACTTC
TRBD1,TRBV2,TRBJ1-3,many,CASRTGVGNTIYF,TGTGCCAGCAGGACAGGGGTCGGAAACACCATATATTTT
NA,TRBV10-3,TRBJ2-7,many,CAISESEGYEQYF,TGTGCCATCAGTGAGTCGGAGGGCTACGAGCAGTACTTC
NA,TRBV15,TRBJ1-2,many,CATSREGSYGYTF,TGTGCCACCAGCAGAGAGGGTAGTTATGGCTACACCTTC
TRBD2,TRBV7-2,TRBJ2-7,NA,CAGSLGLVREQYF,TGTGCCGGCAGCTTGGGACTAGTGCGCGAGCAGTACTTC
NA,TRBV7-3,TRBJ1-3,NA,CASSQKFGGLEGNTIYF,TGCGCCAGCAGCCAGAAATTCGGGGGGCTAGAGGGAAACACCATATATTTT
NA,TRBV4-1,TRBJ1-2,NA,CASATNGGTYGYTF,TGCGCCAGCGCCACTAATGGGGGGACCTATGGCTACACCTTC
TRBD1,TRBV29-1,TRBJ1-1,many,CSAPDRDEAFF,TGCAGCGCCCCGGACAGGGATGAAGCTTTCTTT
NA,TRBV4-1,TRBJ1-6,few,CASRRPGRNSPLHF,TGCGCCAGCCGGCGTCCTGGAAGAAATTCACCCCTCCACTTT
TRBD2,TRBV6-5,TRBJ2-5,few,CASSYQSGGGTQETQYF,TGTGCCAGCAGTTACCAAAGCGGGGGTGGAACACAAGAGACCCAGTACTTC
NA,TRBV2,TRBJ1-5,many,CASRRSGGNQPQHF,TGTGCCAGCAGGAGGTCGGGAGGCAATCAGCCCCAGCATTTT
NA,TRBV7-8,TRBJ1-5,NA,CASSLQINQPQHF,TGTGCCAGCAGCTTACAGATCAATCAGCCCCAGCATTTT
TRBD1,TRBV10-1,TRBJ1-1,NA,CASSARGLTTEAFF,TGCGCCAGCAGTGCTAGGGGGCTGACCACTGAAGCTTTCTTT
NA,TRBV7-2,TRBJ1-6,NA,CASSSVGSPLHF,TGTGCCAGCAGCTCTGTCGGCTCACCCCTCCACTTT
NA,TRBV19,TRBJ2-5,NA,CASSIEGGTSQTQYF,TGTGCCAGTAGTATCGAGGGTGGAACGTCTCAGACCCAGTACTTC
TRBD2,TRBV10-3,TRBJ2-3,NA,CAITQRGDTDTQYF,TGTGCCATCACTCAGCGGGGGGACACAGATACGCAGTATTTT
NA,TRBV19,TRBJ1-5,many,CASSINRNQPQHF,TGTGCCAGTAGTATAAACAGGAATCAGCCCCAGCATTTT
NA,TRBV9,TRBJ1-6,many,CASSVEGRPLHF,TGTGCCAGCAGCGTTGAGGGTCGGCCCCTCCACTTT
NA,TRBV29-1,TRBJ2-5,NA,CSALHGGRYETQYF,TGCAGCGCCCTGCACGGGGGGCGGTATGAGACCCAGTACTTC
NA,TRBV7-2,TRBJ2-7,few,CASSDYRTNSYEQYF,TGTGCCAGCAGCGATTACAGGACTAACTCCTACGAGCAGTACTTC
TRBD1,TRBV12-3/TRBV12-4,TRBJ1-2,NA,CASSFGGTGRGYTF,TGTGCCAGCAGTTTTGGGGGGACAGGGAGAGGCTACACCTTC
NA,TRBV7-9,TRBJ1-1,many,CASSLGLGSRNTEAFF,TGTGCCAGCAGCTTAGGGTTGGGGAGTCGGAACACTGAAGCTTTCTTT
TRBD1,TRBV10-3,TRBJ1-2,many,CAIRGPGQGSPHNYGYTF,TGTGCCATCAGAGGACCGGGACAGGGAAGTCCGCATAACTATGGCTACACCTTC
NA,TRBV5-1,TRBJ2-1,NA,CASSPGLVGRDEQFF,TGCGCCAGCAGCCCTGGCCTAGTAGGTAGGGATGAGCAGTTCTTC
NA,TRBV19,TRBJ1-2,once,CASSPYRDYGYTF,TGTGCCAGTAGTCCGTACAGGGACTATGGCTACACCTTC
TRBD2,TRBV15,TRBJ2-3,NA,CATSRGASGSTDTQYF,TGTGCCACCAGCAGAGGGGCTAGCGGTAGCACAGATACGCAGTATTTT
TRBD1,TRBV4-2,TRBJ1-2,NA,CASSQDKGAYGYTF,TGTGCCAGCAGCCAAGATAAGGGGGCCTATGGCTACACCTTC
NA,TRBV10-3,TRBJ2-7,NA,CAIGPGGSSYEQYF,TGTGCCATCGGCCCCGGGGGTAGTTCCTACGAGCAGTACTTC
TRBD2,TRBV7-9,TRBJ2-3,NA,CASSSQAGEDTQYF,TGTGCCAGCAGCTCCCAGGCGGGGGAAGATACGCAGTATTTT
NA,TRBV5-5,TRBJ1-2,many,CASSLTGQNYGYTF,TGTGCCAGCAGCCTTACAGGACAGAACTATGGCTACACCTTC
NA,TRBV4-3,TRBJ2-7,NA,CASSPRSDYEQYF,TGCGCCAGCAGCCCCCGATCCGACTACGAGCAGTACTTC
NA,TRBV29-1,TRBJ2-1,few,CSVEDNLAPPNEQFF,TGCAGCGTTGAAGATAACCTGGCCCCTCCCAATGAGCAGTTCTTC
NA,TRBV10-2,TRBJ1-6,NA,CASSDIGGGNSPLHF,TGTGCCAGCAGTGATATCGGGGGGGGCAATTCACCCCTCCACTTT
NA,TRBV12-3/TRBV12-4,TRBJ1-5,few,CASSRVGDQPQHF,TGTGCCAGCAGCCGGGTTGGGGATCAGCCCCAGCATTTT
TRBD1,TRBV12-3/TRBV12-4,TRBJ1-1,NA,CASSLTGGYTEASF,TGTGCCAGCAGTTTGACAGGGGGGTACACTGAAGCTTCCTTT
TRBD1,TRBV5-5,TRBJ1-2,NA,CAWTRTGPGYTF,TGTGCCTGGACCCGGACAGGGCCTGGCTACACCTTC
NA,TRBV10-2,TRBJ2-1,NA,CASSEYGGSYNEQFF,TGCGCCAGCAGTGAGTACGGGGGCTCCTACAATGAGCAGTTCTTC
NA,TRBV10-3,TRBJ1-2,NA,CAISPGNGYTF,TGTGCCATCAGCCCGGGAAACGGCTACACCTTC
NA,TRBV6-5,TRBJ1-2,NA,CASSYSGREGYTF,TGTGCCAGCAGTTATTCGGGGAGGGAGGGCTACACCTTC
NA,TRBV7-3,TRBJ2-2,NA,CASSFNPRGTTGELFF,TGTGCCAGCAGCTTTAATCCGAGAGGGACCACCGGGGAGCTGTTTTTT